This T cell receptor (beta chain) was profiled in a study of Ad26.COV2.S vaccination and SARS-CoV-2 variants (TCRdb year 2021). About the full investigation: Vaccine-arm donors were drawn from COV1001, a multicentre, randomized, double-blind, placebo-controlled phase I-IIa trial of Ad26.COV2.S in healthy adults. Ad26.COV2.S was administered intramuscularly at 5 x 10^10 or 1 x 10^11 viral particles, either as a single shot or as two shots given 56 days apart. Sequencing of the TCRbeta repertoire served to evaluate the specificity and breadth of SARS-CoV-2-reactive T cell receptors following Ad26.COV2.S vaccination. A total of 32 samples were included in the TCR-sequenced set, comprising some 20 Ad26.COV2.S vaccine recipients, 5 placebo recipients and 8 SARS-CoV-2 convalescent individuals. Trial participants were randomized into five groups of five, in which low-dose or high-dose Ad26.COV2.S was given once or twice, or placebo was given on both occasions. Investigators did not know the trial group allocation while performing experiments and assessing outcomes. Study-wide findings and limitations: Compared with placebo recipients, Ad26.COV2.S recipients showed higher spike-specific TCR breadth (P = 0.0014). The authors noted that total T cell responses may have been underestimated by the TCR breadth and depth analyses. Vaccine and placebo recipients had similar non-spike TCR breadth, a finding consistent with the vaccine containing only spike. The study was not powered for comparison of responses between vaccine doses or regimens. After vaccination, spike-specific CD8+ and CD4+ T cell responses were reported to show substantial breadth.

The treatment or condition label for this specimen denotes: roughly 18 received Ad26.COV2.S at low or high dose, single or two shots; several received placebo; per-sample allocation not given. For vaccine and placebo recipients, repertoires were sequenced using samples collected on day 63 after the first injection. Cohort 1b enrolled 25 to 30 adults aged 18-55 years at a single site in Boston, USA, between 29 July and 7 August 2020. Ad26.COV2.S consisted of a replication-incompetent adenovirus type 26 vector by which a prefusion-stabilized SARS-CoV-2 spike protein from the original Wuhan strain was expressed. The immunoSEQ Assay was used to sequence TCRbeta CDR3 regions. After extraction, genomic DNA underwent amplification by bias-controlled multiplex PCR, followed by high-throughput sequencing. The published analysis was carried out like this. To quantify the absolute abundance of each unique TCRbeta CDR3 region, sequences were collapsed and filtered. T cell fraction was estimated by normalizing TCRbeta template counts to usable DNA, which was measured by amplifying reference genes present in all nucleated cells. Repertoire TCRs were annotated as SARS-CoV-2-specific by exact matching of V gene, CDR3 amino acid sequence and J gene to a known reactive TCR set. The reference SARS-CoV-2 TCR set was derived from MIRA and filtered for enrichment in COVID-19-positive ImmuneCODE repertoires, a step that removed public or cross-reactive TCRs. Using the MIRA antigens, annotated TCRs were further analysed by specific ORF or by position within an ORF. Depth was the summed frequency of annotated unique rearrangements, while breadth was defined as annotated unique rearrangements over total unique productive rearrangements. Group comparisons of TCR breadth used two-sided Wilcoxon rank-sum tests. TCRdb provides this immuneACCESS table in a form limited to in-frame rearrangements. Some clones are lacking; in checked studies, under half of them reflect an unresolved V gene, and why the rest are absent is not known. V and J calls and clone size are given by that table; D and trimming were obtained from the DNA. The table for this sample lists about 350,000 clones; 85% to 90% of them were counted only once. Roughly 5% of the sample is taken by the ten largest.

This clone was seen only once. It lacks a known antigen. The record has no base qualities; no much larger clone is one base away. Including cysteine and phenylalanine, the CDR3 has 14 amino acids. The retained sequence is limited to the CDR3, 42 bases, with the frame set at the first base. As encoded in the germline V gene, CDR1 is SNHLY while CDR2 is FYNNEI. Relative to germline, V is 2 bases shorter and J is 0 bases shorter, with 6 bases between their ends. The chain was built from TRBV2 and TRBJ2-3, with TRBD1 as a weak D call on 5 bases. The receptor's source is a person between 18 and 60 years old who received the Ad26.COV2.S COVID-19 vaccine or a placebo. This specimen was peripheral blood, taken in a trial of Ad26.COV2.S vaccine versus placebo. The DNA reads TGTGCCAGCAGTGAACAGGGAAGCACAGATACGCAGTATTTT. The translation is CASSEQGSTDTQYF.